A single sample is the source of the 12 T cell receptor beta chains below, sequenced in a study of shared clonotypes between healthy human individuals. Sequencing was performed with immunoSEQ multiplex PCR; in TCRdb, only in-frame clones are kept and a portion is missing. The sample lists about 2 million clones, around 95% occurring once. The sequenced sample consisted of naive CD4+ T cells sorted from blood. Described subset: CD45RA+ positively selected. All receptors derive from a young man in good health.

This chain joins TRBV25-1 and TRBJ1-4, with D possibly matching TRBD1 (5 bases). Per germline, CDR1 MGHDK and CDR2 SYGVNS. The CDR3 consists of 14 residues. V lost 2 bases to trimming and J lost 5 bases, with 9 bases between them. The CDR3 sequence: CASSEHGGNEKLFF. DNA for the CDR3: TGTGCCAGCAGTGAACACGGGGGGAATGAAAAACTGTTTTTT.

In its sample, this clone was seen once. The chain is built from TRBV27 and TRBJ2-7; 7 nucleotides match TRBD1. V was clipped by 2 bases and J by 4 bases; unmatched bases: 5. The CDR3 consists of 14 residues. Germline V gene data show CDR1 as MNHEY and CDR2 as SMNVEV (reference sequence). CDR3 protein: CASSLGQEFYEQYF. In DNA form, the CDR3 reads TGTGCCAGCAGTTTAGGACAGGAGTTTTACGAGCAGTACTTC.

This chain connects TRBV27 to TRBJ2-2, with 7 nucleotides matching TRBD2. The germline V gene encodes CDR1 MNHEY and CDR2 SMNVEV (reference sequence). J gave up 5 bases and V 7 bases, and 10 bases lay outside the gene matches. The CDR3 consists of 15 residues. The CDR3, as DNA: TGTGCCAGCACGCTCCTAGCGGAGCATACCGGGGAGCTGTTTTTT. Its translation is CASTLLAEHTGELFF.

The gene calls are TRBV5-5 and TRBJ2-2; D gene unclear. The CDR3 sequence is 14 residues long. Trimming removed 2 bases from V and 4 bases from J, with 9 bases in between. CDR1 SGHKS and CDR2 YYEKEE come from the germline V gene (reference sequence). CDR3 in DNA: TGTGCCAGCAGCTTAGGACCCCCCACCGGGGAGCTGTTTTTT. Amino acids: CASSLGPPTGELFF. Supplemented by reference TRBV5-5 and TRBJ2-2, the full variable domain reads DAGVTQSPTHLIKTRGQQVTLRCSPISGHKSVSWYQQVLGQGPQFIFQYYEKEERGRGNFPDRFSARQFPNYSSELNVNALLLGDSALYLCASSLGPPTGELFFGEGSRLTVL.

The chain links TRBV9 to TRBJ1-1, with unresolved D. The CDR3 runs to 14 residues. Per germline, CDR1 SGDLS and CDR2 YYNGEE. Trimming removed 3 bases from V and 5 bases from J, with 14 bases in between. The CDR3 bases are TGTGCCAGCAGCGCCCACGGGGAGAGGACTGAAGCTTTCTTT. This gives the protein CASSAHGERTEAFF. Full variable domain (rest looked up from reference TRBV9 and TRBJ1-1): DSGVTQTPKHLITATGQRVTLRCSPRSGDLSVYWYQQSLDQGLQFLIQYYNGEERAKGNILERFSAQQFPDLHSELNLSSLELGDSALYFCASSAHGERTEAFFGQGTRLTVV.

The gene calls are TRBV5-4 and TRBJ2-5, with 9 bases lining up with TRBD1. The J segment lost 4 bases and the V segment lost 4 bases, leaving 8 bases of the junction unmatched. There are 15 residues in the CDR3. Germline values: CDR1 SGHNT, CDR2 YYREEE (reference sequence). DNA for the CDR3: TGTGCCAGCAGCGTACAGGGGGCCGTGGGAGAGACCCAGTACTTC. Translation gives CASSVQGAVGETQYF.

As for this clone: The sample holds other DNA sequences that translate to the same CDR3. V gene TRBV30 combines with J gene TRBJ1-3, with unresolved D. The CDR3 consists of 13 residues. CDR1 GTSNPN and CDR2 SVGIG come from the germline V gene (reference sequence). V was clipped by 2 bases and J by 1 base, with 6 bases between them. This CDR3 is CAWSTGSGNTIYF. CDR3 bases: TGTGCCTGGAGTACCGGGTCTGGAAACACCATATATTTT.

This clone was seen a single time. The rearrangement joins TRBV28 to TRBJ1-2; D gene uncertain. Germline values: CDR1 MDHEN, CDR2 SYDVKM. With 2 bases removed from V and 4 bases from J, the gap between germline ends came to 8 bases. The CDR3 spans 13 residues. The CDR3 sequence is CASSLGIVYGYTF. CDR3 DNA sequence: TGTGCCAGCAGTTTAGGCATAGTCTATGGCTACACCTTC.

Concerning this clone: Within the sample, other DNA sequences also encode this same CDR3. The V and J genes are TRBV11-2 and TRBJ1-6; the match to TRBD1 covers 7 bases. The germline CDR1 and CDR2 sequences are SGHAT and FQNNGV. Trimming cost V 2 bases and J 7 bases; bases outside gene matches: 5. The CDR3 has 15 residues. In nucleotides, the CDR3 is TGTGCCAGCAGCTTAAACGGCAGGGGGAATTCACCCCTCCACTTT. It is translated as CASSLNGRGNSPLHF.

The sample holds one count of this clone. The chain carries TRBV28 and TRBJ2-7; D ambiguous. Germline V gene lookup returns CDR1 MDHEN and CDR2 SYDVKM. CDR3 size: 15 residues. Trimming pared 4 bases from V and 0 bases from J, leaving 13 bases between. For the CDR3, the DNA is TGTGCCAGCAGTTCGCACCCACCGAGCTCCTACGAGCAGTACTTC. It yields the protein CASSSHPPSSYEQYF.

The chain is built from TRBV7-8 and TRBJ2-3; D is possibly TRBD1 (5 bases). The germline V and J ends were trimmed by 5 bases and 0 bases, with 18 bases remaining between them. The CDR3 extends over 17 amino acids. Per the germline V gene, CDR1 is SGHVS and CDR2 is FQNEAQ. The CDR3 coding sequence is TGTGCCAGCAGCCCCAGGACAAGGCCCTCTAGCACAGATACGCAGTATTTT. It translates to CASSPRTRPSSTDTQYF. Using reference TRBV7-8 and TRBJ2-3 for the parts outside the CDR3, the full variable domain is GAGVSQSPRYKVAKRGQDVALRCDPISGHVSLFWYQQALGQGPEFLTYFQNEAQLDKSGLPSDRFFAERPEGSVSTLKIQRTQQEDSAVYLCASSPRTRPSSTDTQYFGPGTRLTVL.

V usage is TRBV2 and J usage is TRBJ2-7; 11 bases match TRBD2. Germline lookup yields CDR1 SNHLY and CDR2 FYNNEI. J lost 4 bases, V lost 6 bases, and 17 bases had no gene match. This CDR3 contains 18 residues. Here the CDR3 DNA reads TGTGCCAGCAGGAACCTAGCGGGAGGTTCCCTTACTAGGTACGAGCAGTACTTC. Amino acids: CASRNLAGGSLTRYEQYF.